Detailed here is one T cell receptor (beta chain). Its antigen has not been determined. No much larger clone exists at a distance of one base, and base qualities are not known. The library was obtained by the immunoSEQ multiplex PCR assay. Held by TCRdb, this immuneACCESS table contains in-frame sequences only and omits some clones. Under half of the omission traces to an unresolved V gene where checked; the cause of the rest is unknown. For this sample the table gives roughly 130,000 clones, of which just over 90% were detected only once. The ten top clones hold 1.7% of the sample. The cysteine opens and the phenylalanine closes a CDR3 of 15 amino acids. Only CDR3 DNA remains: 45 bases, in frame from the first base. Trimmed from V: 6 bases; trimmed from J: 1 base; junction bases lacking a gene match: 6. The germline V gene (reference sequence) specifies LNHDA as CDR1 and SQIVND as CDR2. This specimen belongs to a study of control samples from healthy donors and cancer patients (TCRdb year 2020).

This receptor was taken from a man aged 50 to 59 with head and neck cancer. The sequencing sample was made of PBMCs. The rearrangement combines TRBV19 with TRBJ2-3, and TRBD1 matches 8 of the central bases. The CDR3 amino acid sequence is: CASSDRGGGTDTQYF. The DNA sequence follows: TGTGCCAGTAGCGACAGGGGAGGAGGCACAGATACGCAGTATTTT.